Sequencing of this T cell receptor beta chain was carried out in a study of shared clonotypes between healthy human individuals. Study-level points and caveats: Estimated clonotype richness was generally higher in naive than memory subsets.

An even split of each subset's genomic DNA across several immunoSEQ plates was performed. Generated by immunoSEQ multiplex PCR, the TCRdb table keeps only in-frame clones and is missing some. Here the sample spans 2 million to 2.5 million clones, just over 90% being singletons. V lost 6 bases, J lost 2 bases, and 5 bases stayed unmatched. The CDR3 length is 14 residues. The V gene's germline CDR1 is MNHEY and CDR2 SMNVEV (reference sequence). This clone was recorded only once. Its matching antigen is unknown. Nashville, Tennessee was home to all donors, who were Caucasian adults. Negatively enriched CD4+ T cells were divided by CD45RA into naive and memory.

The gene calls are TRBV27 and TRBJ2-7; 9 nucleotides agree with TRBD2. This sequence was found in a man between 18 and 29 years old in good health. Some clones in this sample may be carry-over from other donors' samples. The sample was naive CD4+ T cells from PBMCs. The subset: CD45RA+ positively selected. CDR3 sequence: CASRISGSPYEQYF. In DNA, the CDR3 is TGTGCCAGCAGGATTAGCGGGAGCCCCTACGAGCAGTACTTC.